This T cell receptor beta chain was sequenced for a study of blood T cell repertoires in COVID-19. Germline trimming cut 5 bases from V and 4 bases from J; bases unmatched to any gene: 7. Germline V gene data show CDR1 as MDHEN and CDR2 as SYDVKM. This CDR3 contains 16 residues. Clones were read by immunoSEQ multiplex PCR, and TCRdb kept only the in-frame ones, dropping some. The sample lists a few hundred thousand clones, about 90% occurring once. The chain carries TRBV28 and TRBJ1-5; 11 positions agree with TRBD1. Sequencing was performed on peripheral blood. The TCR comes from a woman in her twenties or thirties with COVID-19, enrolled during active disease. In DNA, the CDR3 is TGTGCCAGCAGTACTTGGGACAGGGGGAATAATCAGCCCCAGCATTTT. Its translation: CASSTWDRGNNQPQHF.